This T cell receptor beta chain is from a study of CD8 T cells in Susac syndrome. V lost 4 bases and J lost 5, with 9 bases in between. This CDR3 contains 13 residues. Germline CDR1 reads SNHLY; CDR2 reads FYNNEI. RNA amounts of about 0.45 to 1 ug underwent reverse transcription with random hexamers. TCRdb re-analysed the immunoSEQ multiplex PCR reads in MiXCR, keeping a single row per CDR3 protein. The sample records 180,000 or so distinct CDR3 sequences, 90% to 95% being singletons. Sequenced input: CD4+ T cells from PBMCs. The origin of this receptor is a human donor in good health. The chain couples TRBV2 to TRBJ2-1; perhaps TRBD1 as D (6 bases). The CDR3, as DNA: TGTGCCAGCAGTGTGACAGGAAACAATGAGCAGTTCTTC. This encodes CASSVTGNNEQFF. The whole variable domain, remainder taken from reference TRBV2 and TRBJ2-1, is EPEVTQTPSHQVTQMGQEVILRCVPISNHLYFYWYRQILGQKVEFLVSFYNNEISEKSEIFDDQFSVERPDGSNFTLKIRSTKLEDSAMYFCASSVTGNNEQFFGPGTRLTVL.